Listed below are T cell receptor beta chains from one sample, sequenced in a study of T cell responses to AZD1222 COVID-19 vaccine. The assay was immunoSEQ multiplex PCR, and TCRdb's table has in-frame clones only and misses some. The repertoire holds more than 75,000 clones, around 88% seen once, with 7.5% in the top ten. Here the sequenced sample was peripheral blood, taken on day 0 of AZD1222 vaccination. Receptors were obtained from an adult in good health. CDR3s leave out the opening cysteine and the closing phenylalanine or tryptophan.

V: TRBV7-9; J: TRBJ1-1; CDR3: ASSLGQGALDTEAF
V: TRBV11-2; J: TRBJ1-6; CDR3: ASSLVYGDVRNSPLH
V: TRBV19; J: TRBJ2-7; CDR3: ASSFRLAAPYEQY
V: TRBV5-1; J: TRBJ1-6; CDR3: ASSLSEIGSPLH
V: TRBV6-5; J: TRBJ1-6; CDR3: ASSYEGRSYNSPLH
V: TRBV1; J: TRBJ2-2; CDR3: TSSQDSAGELF
V: TRBV19; J: TRBJ1-5; CDR3: ASSVRRDQPQH
V: TRBV6-1; J: TRBJ1-5; CDR3: ASREANQLQH
V: TRBV2; J: TRBJ1-4; CDR3: ASSLNDEKLF
V: TRBV12-2; J: TRBJ1-2; CDR3: ASRLPGTGANYGYT
V: TRBV7-2; J: TRBJ1-5; CDR3: ASSLAGGNQPQH
V: TRBV29-1; J: TRBJ2-1; CDR3: SVESGELMGTEQF
V: TRBV7-9; J: TRBJ1-1; CDR3: ASSLGLGYVEAF
V: TRBV15; J: TRBJ2-3; CDR3: ATTSELTSTDTQY
V: TRBV6-2/TRBV6-3; J: TRBJ2-3; CDR3: ASSYYSENTDTQY
V: TRBV7-2; J: TRBJ1-6; CDR3: ASSLVGVGPPGDNSPLH
V: TRBV6-2/TRBV6-3; J: TRBJ2-3; CDR3: ASSYLRGTDTQY
V: TRBV7-9; J: TRBJ2-3; CDR3: ASSLVGDTQY
V: TRBV6-6; J: TRBJ2-1; CDR3: ASSARGDEQF
V: TRBV28; J: TRBJ2-7; CDR3: ARWGFPYEQY